This T cell receptor beta chain was sequenced in a study of blood T cells in healthy people across ages. Study-wide results and limits: Across the age range, TCR beta diversity per million T cells fell in a roughly linear way.

With a J-beta primer mix and a sample-barcoded 5' primer, a second PCR ran roughly 6 to 11 cycles. TCRdb fed the 5' RACE reads into MiXCR, producing one record per CDR3 protein. The table includes hundreds of thousands of distinct CDR3 sequences, 45% to 50% detected once. This clonotype turned up a few times. Its antigen is not known. Between the trimmed V and J ends, which lost 5 bases and 2 bases, there was a span of 10 bases. Germline V gives CDR1 MRHNA, CDR2 SNTAGT. The CDR3 has 13 amino acids. This chain connects TRBV6-4 to TRBJ2-7; D gene uncertain. Material for sequencing was blood. This TCR derives from a woman aged 55-69 years in good health. DNA of the CDR3: TGTGCCAGCAGTCCTGACGGAACCTACGAGCAGTACTTC. Its protein product is CASSPDGTYEQYF.